What follows are 6 T cell receptor beta chains derived from one specimen sequenced in a study of PD-1 blockade in mismatch repair-deficient tumors. Assay used: immunoSEQ multiplex PCR; TCRdb lists only in-frame clones, some missing. The sample holds around 120,000 clones, about 85% seen once. Source: peripheral blood, taken 44 weeks after starting pembrolizumab. Source of these receptors: an adult with mismatch repair-deficient cancer.

This rearrangement joins TRBV18 to TRBJ2-2; tentative D call: TRBD1 (5 bases). CDR1 is KGHSH and CDR2 is LQKENI in the germline V gene. V was pared by 8 bases and J by 1 base, with 8 bases between. The CDR3 length is 13 residues. The CDR3 protein is CASAGQNTGELFF. CDR3 DNA: TGTGCCAGCGCCGGACAGAACACCGGGGAGCTGTTTTTT.

This chain connects TRBV28 to TRBJ1-5; 7 nucleotides match TRBD1. V was pared by 7 bases and J by 4 bases, with 25 bases of the junction left unmatched. This CDR3 has 20 residues. CDR1 MDHEN and CDR2 SYDVKM come from the germline V gene. CDR3 coding DNA: TGTGCCAGCAACCCTGACGAAGACAGGGAGGTTGGAGGGGCAAATCAGCCCCAGCATTTT. Translating it yields CASNPDEDREVGGANQPQHF.

This chain joins TRBV27 and TRBJ2-3; the D gene is possibly TRBD2 (6 bases). The CDR3 is 12 amino acids. Germline CDR1 MNHEY, CDR2 SMNVEV (reference sequence). V was pared by 3 bases and J by 5 bases, with 6 bases between. As DNA, the CDR3 is TGTGCCAGCAGTTTCGGGGGAGATACGCAGTATTTT. Translating it yields CASSFGGDTQYF.

This clone was observed a few times. V gene TRBV10-2 combines with J gene TRBJ1-2; 7 bases match TRBD1. Trimming cost V 5 bases and J 8 bases; bases outside gene matches: 5. The CDR3 runs 12 residues. In germline, CDR1 is WSHSY, CDR2 SAAADI. In DNA, the CDR3 is TGCGCCAGCAGTAGAGGGGGCTGGGGCTACACCTTC. Translating it yields CASSRGGWGYTF.

In DNA, the CDR3 is TGTGCCAGTAGTAGCCAAAGGGGGGACAGGGGTCATAATGAGCAGTTCTTC. It is translated as CASSSQRGDRGHNEQFF. This chain joins TRBV19 and TRBJ2-1; 10 nucleotides match TRBD1. With 4 bases clipped from V and 7 bases from J, the junction kept 13 bases outside the gene matches. The CDR3 consists of 17 residues. Germline V gene sequence: CDR1 LNHDA, CDR2 SQIVND (reference sequence).

The V call is TRBV27, the J call TRBJ2-2; the D gene could be TRBD1 or TRBD2 (6 bases each). Deletions cut 6 bases from V and 4 bases from J, with 12 bases between. The CDR3 length is 14 residues. Per the germline V gene, CDR1 is MNHEY and CDR2 is SMNVEV (reference sequence). The CDR3 DNA reads TGTGCCAGCAGATATCCGGGGGCCACCGGGGAGCTGTTTTTT. Encoded protein: CASRYPGATGELFF.